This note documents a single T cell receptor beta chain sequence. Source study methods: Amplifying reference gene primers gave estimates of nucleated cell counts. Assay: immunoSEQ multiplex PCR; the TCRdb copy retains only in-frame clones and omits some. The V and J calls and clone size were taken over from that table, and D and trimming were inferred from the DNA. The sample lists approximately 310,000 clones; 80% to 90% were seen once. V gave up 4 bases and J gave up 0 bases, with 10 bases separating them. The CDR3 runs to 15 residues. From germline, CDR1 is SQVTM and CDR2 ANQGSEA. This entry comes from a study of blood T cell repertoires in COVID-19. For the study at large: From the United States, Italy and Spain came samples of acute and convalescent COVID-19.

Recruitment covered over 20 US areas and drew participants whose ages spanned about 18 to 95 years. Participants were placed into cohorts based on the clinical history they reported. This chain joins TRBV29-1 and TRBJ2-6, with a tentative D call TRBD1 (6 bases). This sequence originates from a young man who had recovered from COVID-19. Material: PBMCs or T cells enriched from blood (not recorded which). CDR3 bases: TGCAGCGTTGCGAGGGGACACTCTGGGGCCAACGTCCTGACTTTC. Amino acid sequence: CSVARGHSGANVLTF.